This T cell receptor beta chain stems from a study of T cells after yellow fever vaccination (dated by TCRdb to about 2019). At the level of the whole study: The SMART-Seq v4 Ultra Low Input RNA kit was used to prepare libraries from fractions with low cell numbers. To follow T-cell clones before and after primary and booster YFV17D yellow fever vaccination, bulk TCR alpha and beta repertoires were sequenced over time. Blood was drawn at multiple timepoints before and after primary and secondary immunization, with bulk PBMC replicates and cell subsets isolated. The cohort comprised two healthy male donors, one aged 18 to 30 and one aged 30 to 40 years. Beyond this particular receptor, the publication reports: Compared with the primary T-cell response, the secondary T-cell response was weaker but faster, peaking on day 5 rather than day 15. Computational filtering was needed because FACS-sorted repertoires could contain abundant contaminating clonotypes from the bulk population. After the booster, most of the clones that had expanded following primary vaccination were detected again (just under 97% of CD4 and roughly 90% of CD8), which suggests that memory was broadly maintained. A small fraction of clonotypes showed up in both the CD4 and CD8 compartments, probably as a result of convergent recombination. The study included only two donors, which limits how far the findings can be generalized.

The treatment or condition label for this specimen denotes: live attenuated yellow fever vaccine strain. At every blood-draw timepoint, two biological replicates of bulk PBMCs were collected. A standard Ficoll-Paque protocol was used to isolate PBMCs from peripheral blood. TriZol was used to extract RNA from bulk PBMCs, CD4 and CD8 fractions, and dextramer-positive and dextramer-negative fractions. With regard to this clonotype: Its antigen remains unidentified. Per-base quality was not reported, and no clone a single base away is much larger than it.

TCR cDNA was synthesized by 5'RACE template switching, through which a universal primer site and unique molecular identifiers were introduced. Priming of cDNA synthesis was performed from both the TCR alpha and TCR beta constant segments. Library amplification involved two PCR steps, and the second step added sample barcodes and sequencing adapters. Sequencing of the libraries was done on either Illumina HiSeq 2500 (2x100 bp) or NovaSeq (2x150 bp). The authors' analysis ran thus. MIGEC was used to demultiplex reads and collapse the reads into UMI consensus sequences, and MiXCR was used for V(D)J alignment. Vaccine-responding clonotypes were identified with edgeR using replicate PBMC samples, with FDR below 0.01 and a log2 fold change above 5 up to day 15 being required. Bulk clonotypes were assigned CD4 or CD8 identity according to which sequenced CD4 or CD8 repertoire held them at higher abundance. In-frame beta chains were kept once TCRdb had trimmed the public reads at Q25 with fastp and called clones with MiXCR. A single entry per CDR3 protein holds the most common genes and DNA from its merged rows. The V and J calls come from TCRdb's annotation, not from the publication. Across this sample there are some 600,000 distinct CDR3 sequences, with about a sixth seen only once. Around 15% of the sample is in the top ten clones.

Based on the germline V gene, the CDR1 and CDR2 sequences are SGHVS and FNYEAQ. V lost 5 bases and J lost 0 bases; the stretch between them is 11 bases long. The CDR3 runs 15 residues from the cysteine to the phenylalanine. The retained sequence is limited to the CDR3, 45 bases, with the frame set at the first base. This sequence was found in a man younger than 35 who received the YFV17D yellow fever vaccine. Recombination linked TRBV7-6 to TRBJ2-1; the D gene is possibly TRBD2, with 5 bases matching. The sequenced sample was PBMCs, obtained 5 days after the first yellow fever vaccination. Read as DNA, the sequence is TGTGCCAGCAGCGGTCAGCGGAGCTCCTACAATGAGCAGTTCTTC. This sequence encodes CASSGQRSSYNEQFF. The reference TRBV7-6 and TRBJ2-1 proteins fill in what lies around the CDR3, so the full variable domain reads GAGVSQSPRYKVTKRGQDVALRCDPISGHVSLYWYRQALGQGPEFLTYFNYEAQQDKSGLPNDRFSAERPEGSISTLTIQRTEQRDSAMYRCASSGQRSSYNEQFFGPGTRLTVL.